This is a list of T cell receptor beta chains from one sample in a study of blood T cell repertoires in COVID-19. This table comes from immunoSEQ multiplex PCR, and its TCRdb copy is limited to in-frame clones, with some not included. The sample shows around 150,000 clones, roughly 79% of them seen only once. The sequenced sample consisted of PBMCs or T cells enriched from blood (not recorded which). These receptor sequences come from a woman aged 45-60 years who had recovered from COVID-19. The CDR3 runs from the conserved cysteine through the conserved F or W.

CDR3 length | J gene | V gene | CDR3 protein
18 | TRBJ2-2 | TRBV19 | CASSPLGTSGGDTGELFF
12 | TRBJ1-3 | TRBV19 | CASGTGGNTIYF
15 | TRBJ2-5 | TRBV2 | CASREDRGRGETQYF
15 | TRBJ2-2 | TRBV6-6 | CASRSRGANTGELFF
13 | TRBJ1-2 | TRBV20-1 | CSASWDNNYGYTF
15 | TRBJ1-4 | TRBV23-1 | CASSQSEGSGEKLFF
13 | TRBJ2-7 | TRBV6-5 | CASRTSGDYEQYF
14 | TRBJ1-1 | TRBV2 | CASRIQGVYTEAFF
13 | TRBJ1-2 | TRBV6-1 | CASSEVGEDGYTF
14 | TRBJ1-2 | TRBV7-9 | CASSSPGGGSGYTF
15 | TRBJ2-7 | TRBV9 | CASSVAGGSAYEQYF
14 | TRBJ1-3 | TRBV19 | CASRQGRPGNTIYF
16 | TRBJ2-7 | TRBV4-2 | CASSQDLYSYSYEQYF
15 | TRBJ1-5 | TRBV4-1 | CASSQGTAPYQPQHF
14 | TRBJ2-7 | TRBV19 | CASSTTGLTYEQYF
12 | TRBJ2-7 | TRBV7-8 | CASSAGLVGQYF
12 | TRBJ2-7 | TRBV9 | CASSGGAGTQYF
12 | TRBJ1-2 | TRBV27 | CASSLNGRGYTF
17 | TRBJ2-1 | TRBV9 | CASSGSPGQGTYNEQFF
14 | TRBJ2-7 | TRBV30 | CAWSRGAPPYEQYF
12 | TRBJ2-2 | TRBV7-3 | CASSAPGGELFF
14 | TRBJ1-2 | TRBV11-2 | CASRHTGKVNGYTF
14 | TRBJ1-3 | TRBV11-2 | CASSLTRVGNTIYF
15 | TRBJ2-5 | TRBV24-1 | CATSDSTGGAGTQYF
15 | TRBJ2-1 | TRBV4-1 | CASSQPGTNYNEQFF
15 | TRBJ2-1 | TRBV3-1/TRBV3-2 | CASSQEGVAYNEQFF
14 | TRBJ1-4 | TRBV27 | CASSRTGGDEKLFF
15 | TRBJ1-5 | TRBV19 | CASSRAEGSGQPQHF
16 | TRBJ1-2 | TRBV4-2 | CASSSEYSTVNYGYTF
13 | TRBJ1-2 | TRBV12-3/TRBV12-4 | CASSPAGPYGYTF
15 | TRBJ1-2 | TRBV3-1/TRBV3-2 | CASSQVAGDYYGYTF
13 | TRBJ2-7 | TRBV7-2 | CASSSGQSYEQYF
13 | TRBJ1-3 | TRBV12-3/TRBV12-4 | CASNSNGGNTIYF
13 | TRBJ2-1 | TRBV23-1 | CASSQEGQGEQFF
14 | TRBJ1-1 | TRBV6-5 | CASSRGGDNTEAFF
13 | TRBJ1-1 | TRBV11-3 | CASSGGANTEAFF
13 | TRBJ1-3 | TRBV24-1 | CATSDGHRDTIYF
14 | TRBJ2-2 | TRBV6-5 | CASTKREGTGELFF
13 | TRBJ2-1 | TRBV3-1/TRBV3-2 | CASSQEPLNEQFF
16 | TRBJ1-5 | TRBV19 | CASSIDLGRGGQPQHF
15 | TRBJ2-7 | TRBV30 | CAWSAPTSGPYEQYF
15 | TRBJ2-1 | TRBV3-1/TRBV3-2 | CASSQGSGVGHEQFF
16 | TRBJ2-3 | TRBV27 | CASSFTGGGRVDTQYF
16 | TRBJ1-2 | TRBV4-2 | CASSQDFQAGGRGYTF
14 | TRBJ1-5 | TRBV7-9 | CASSSTGGNQPQHF
13 | TRBJ2-5 | TRBV28 | CASSFPSLETQYF
14 | TRBJ2-1 | TRBV7-3 | CASSRGGAYNEQFF
15 | TRBJ2-1 | TRBV5-4 | CASSLGLAGSNEQFF
14 | TRBJ1-1 | TRBV19 | CAGSAGGRDTEAFF
13 | TRBJ1-1 | TRBV5-1 | CASSWGQGGEAFF
13 | TRBJ2-5 | TRBV27 | CASSSGLLKTQYF
14 | TRBJ2-7 | TRBV27 | CASSSRYGTYEQYF
15 | TRBJ1-3 | TRBV4-1 | CASSQVHRERNTIYF
15 | TRBJ1-2 | TRBV5-4 | CASSTREGANYGYTF
15 | TRBJ1-2 | TRBV10-3 | CAISEYGGSMVDTTF
15 | TRBJ1-2 | TRBV7-9 | CASSPGTGYNYGYTF
16 | TRBJ1-4 | TRBV15 | CATSREGQGRLEKLFF
17 | TRBJ2-3 | TRBV7-2 | CASSLGGGGAYSHTQYF